The following is a T cell receptor beta chain sequence with its context. This CDR3 is also generated by other DNA sequences in the sample. This sample was included in a study of Ad26.COV2.S vaccination and SARS-CoV-2 variants. Noted treatment: around 19 received Ad26.COV2.S at low or high dose, single or two shots; about 5 received placebo; per-sample allocation not given. Sampling was performed 63 days after the first vaccine or placebo injection. An adult of 18-55 years in Boston served as donor. The assay was immunoSEQ multiplex PCR, and TCRdb's table has in-frame clones only and misses some. The data contain about 350,000 clones, less than 90% of them singletons. Trimming at V came to 4 bases and at J to 3 bases, leaving 8 bases not matched to a gene. This CDR3 has 14 amino acids. The germline gives CDR1 SQVTM, CDR2 ANQGSEA.

The sequence was collected from a person between 18 and 65 years old who received the Ad26.COV2.S COVID-19 vaccine or a placebo. The chain recombines TRBV29-1 with TRBJ2-7; 8 nucleotides match TRBD1. Here the sequenced sample was peripheral blood, taken in a trial of Ad26.COV2.S vaccine versus placebo. Here the CDR3 DNA reads TGCAGCGTTGGTTTGGCAGGGGGCGGCTACGAGCAGTACTTC. The encoded protein is CSVGLAGGGYEQYF.